This T cell receptor beta chain was identified in a study of prognosis after radiotherapy for stage I lung cancer. This clonotype was recorded at least ten times. There were no patients with prior chemotherapy, radiotherapy or other malignancies, and all were node-negative on CT and PET/CT. Amplicons of TCR beta CDR3 were generated from genomic DNA by two-round multiplex PCR. First-round PCR used primers specific to each TRBV and TRBJ gene. TCRdb processed the multiplex PCR reads anew with MiXCR; each CDR3 protein has one entry. Among about 35,000 distinct CDR3 sequences listed, less than 35% were seen once. This receptor was obtained from a donor of 50 years or more with non-small cell lung cancer. The material sequenced was PBMCs, taken before or after stereotactic body radiation therapy (not recorded which).

This CDR3 reads CASSYRSASWETQYF. The CDR3 DNA is TGTGCCAGCAGCTACCGCTCAGCCTCATGGGAGACCCAGTACTTC. J is TRBJ2-5 and V is TRBV12-3 or TRBV12-4, with D unresolved. V shed 6 bases and J shed 5 bases, with 19 bases lying between them. CDR3 size: 15 residues.